This T cell receptor (beta chain) derives from a study of cytomegalovirus exposure and HLA in healthy donors. Findings and caveats of the study: A later analysis linked more than 15,000 TCR beta sequences to HLA alleles at 0.05 false discovery rate. The authors later found HLA-associated TCR beta chains more clonally expanded than equally common others. In a later analysis, DRB1 alleles had the most associated TCRs; HLA-C alleles the fewest.

The PCR employed 60 Vbeta primers together with 13 Jbeta primers. TCRdb keeps only in-frame clones here, not all; method: immunoSEQ multiplex PCR. The sample shows roughly 130,000 clones, about 80% of them seen only once. Trimming removed 5 bases from V and 2 bases from J, with 13 bases in between. Germline CDR1 MNHNS, CDR2 SASEGT. The CDR3 consists of 14 residues. Points on this clone: What it binds is unknown.

The chain employs TRBV6-1 and TRBJ2-7; D is possibly TRBD2 (6 bases). Sequencing input: PBMCs. The clonotype was recovered from a woman between 45 and 60 years old in good health and CMV-seronegative. The DNA for the CDR3 is TGTGCCAGCAGTTCGACGGGAGTGCCCTACGAGCAGTACGTC. Its protein is CASSSTGVPYEQYV.